The rows below give T cell receptor beta chains drawn from one sample of a study of blood T cell repertoires in COVID-19. Sequenced by immunoSEQ multiplex PCR; TCRdb stores in-frame clones only, minus some. The sample records 150,000 to 170,000 clones, about 86% being singletons. The sequenced sample was peripheral blood. The receptors were gathered from a woman aged 60-70 years with acute or convalescent COVID-19. Both conserved end residues are part of each CDR3. Each record gives: D gene, V gene, clone size, J gene, CDR3 length, CDR3 DNA, CDR3 protein. D genes are given only for firm matches. Where a row states a size, it is once, few, many or the class of an expanded clone; other rows omit it.

d_call: TRBD1; v_call: TRBV5-8; clone_size: -; j_call: TRBJ2-4; cdr3_length: 17; cdr3_nt: TGTGCCAGCAGCCTCATCTCAGGGGGTCAATCCAAAAACATTCAGTACTTC; cdr3_aa: CASSLISGGQSKNIQYF
d_call: TRBD1; v_call: TRBV27; clone_size: -; j_call: TRBJ1-2; cdr3_length: 14; cdr3_nt: TGTGCCAGCAGGCCGACAGGGGGCGACTATGGCTACACCTTC; cdr3_aa: CASRPTGGDYGYTF
d_call: -; v_call: TRBV7-9; clone_size: -; j_call: TRBJ2-1; cdr3_length: 15; cdr3_nt: TGTGCCAGCAGCTTAATGGGGGGTGCCTACAATGAGCAGTTCTTC; cdr3_aa: CASSLMGGAYNEQFF
d_call: -; v_call: TRBV28; clone_size: once; j_call: TRBJ1-5; cdr3_length: 13; cdr3_nt: TGTGCCAGCAGTTTTGGAGTGAATCAGCCCCAGCATTTT; cdr3_aa: CASSFGVNQPQHF
d_call: -; v_call: TRBV11-3; clone_size: once; j_call: TRBJ2-1; cdr3_length: 13; cdr3_nt: TGTGCCAGCAGCAACCGGGGTTACAATGAGCAGTTCTTC; cdr3_aa: CASSNRGYNEQFF
d_call: -; v_call: TRBV6-5; clone_size: -; j_call: TRBJ1-2; cdr3_length: 13; cdr3_nt: TGTGCCAGCAGATTGGACAGTAACTATGGCTACACCTTC; cdr3_aa: CASRLDSNYGYTF
d_call: TRBD1; v_call: TRBV2; clone_size: -; j_call: TRBJ2-2; cdr3_length: 15; cdr3_nt: TGTGCCAGCAGTCCCTTGACAGGGCTTACCGGGGAGCTGTTTTTT; cdr3_aa: CASSPLTGLTGELFF
d_call: TRBD1; v_call: TRBV5-8; clone_size: once; j_call: TRBJ1-2; cdr3_length: 15; cdr3_nt: TGTGCCAGCAGCCAGTGGGACAGGGGACGTGGTGGCTACACCTTC; cdr3_aa: CASSQWDRGRGGYTF
d_call: TRBD1; v_call: TRBV28; clone_size: -; j_call: TRBJ1-4; cdr3_length: 15; cdr3_nt: TGTGCCAGCAGTTCAGGGGGGCCTACTAATGAAAAACTGTTTTTT; cdr3_aa: CASSSGGPTNEKLFF
d_call: TRBD1; v_call: TRBV27; clone_size: -; j_call: TRBJ1-1; cdr3_length: 15; cdr3_nt: TGTGCCAGCAGTTTAATTGACAGGGCTGGCACTGAAGCTTTCTTT; cdr3_aa: CASSLIDRAGTEAFF
d_call: TRBD1; v_call: TRBV6-5; clone_size: -; j_call: TRBJ2-2; cdr3_length: 15; cdr3_nt: TGTGCCAGCAACACCGGGACAGCGAACACCGGGGAGCTGTTTTTT; cdr3_aa: CASNTGTANTGELFF
d_call: TRBD1; v_call: TRBV5-1; clone_size: few; j_call: TRBJ1-4; cdr3_length: 15; cdr3_nt: TGCGCCAGCAGCCCTGGACAGGCTATAGGTGAAAAACTGTTTTTT; cdr3_aa: CASSPGQAIGEKLFF
d_call: -; v_call: TRBV5-4; clone_size: -; j_call: TRBJ2-3; cdr3_length: 16; cdr3_nt: TGTGCCAGCAGCTTGGGTACAGGGAGATTCACAGATACGCAGTATTTT; cdr3_aa: CASSLGTGRFTDTQYF
d_call: TRBD1; v_call: TRBV5-8; clone_size: -; j_call: TRBJ1-6; cdr3_length: 15; cdr3_nt: TGTGCCAGCAGCTTGGGCGGGACAGGGACTTCACCCCTCCACTTT; cdr3_aa: CASSLGGTGTSPLHF
d_call: TRBD2; v_call: TRBV7-8; clone_size: -; j_call: TRBJ2-1; cdr3_length: 15; cdr3_nt: TGTGCCAGCAGCGTTACCGGGACTAGTTCTAATGAGCAGTTCTTC; cdr3_aa: CASSVTGTSSNEQFF
d_call: TRBD1; v_call: TRBV3-1/TRBV3-2; clone_size: -; j_call: TRBJ2-5; cdr3_length: 14; cdr3_nt: TGTGCCAGCAGCCCCCGGGACAGACAAGAGACCCAGTACTTC; cdr3_aa: CASSPRDRQETQYF
d_call: -; v_call: TRBV4-1; clone_size: -; j_call: TRBJ1-2; cdr3_length: 18; cdr3_nt: TGCGCCAGCAGCCAAGTCACCCAGGCCGGGGGGCTGGACTATGGCTACACCTTC; cdr3_aa: CASSQVTQAGGLDYGYTF
d_call: -; v_call: TRBV1; clone_size: -; j_call: TRBJ2-2; cdr3_length: 15; cdr3_nt: TGCACCACCGAACGGGGGGGCCGGAACACCGGGGAGCTGTTTTTT; cdr3_aa: CTTERGGRNTGELFF
d_call: TRBD2; v_call: TRBV11-3; clone_size: -; j_call: TRBJ2-2; cdr3_length: 17; cdr3_nt: TGTGCCAGCAGCCCCGGGCGGGGGACGCCGAACACCGGGGAGCTGTTTTTT; cdr3_aa: CASSPGRGTPNTGELFF
d_call: TRBD1; v_call: TRBV5-6; clone_size: -; j_call: TRBJ1-2; cdr3_length: 15; cdr3_nt: TGTGCCAGCAGCCGATTCGGGGACAGGCTTTATGGCTACACCTTC; cdr3_aa: CASSRFGDRLYGYTF
d_call: -; v_call: TRBV5-6; clone_size: few; j_call: TRBJ2-1; cdr3_length: 15; cdr3_nt: TGTGCCAGCAGCTTGATTGGGACACTGTACAATGAGCAGTTCTTC; cdr3_aa: CASSLIGTLYNEQFF
d_call: -; v_call: TRBV15; clone_size: -; j_call: TRBJ1-6; cdr3_length: 17; cdr3_nt: TGTGCCACCAGCAGAGATGTTCTGAGGTCCTATAATTCACCCCTCCACTTT; cdr3_aa: CATSRDVLRSYNSPLHF
d_call: -; v_call: TRBV11-2; clone_size: -; j_call: TRBJ2-1; cdr3_length: 13; cdr3_nt: TGTGCCAGCAGCTTAGTTTATTACAATGAGCAGTTCTTC; cdr3_aa: CASSLVYYNEQFF
d_call: TRBD1; v_call: TRBV19; clone_size: -; j_call: TRBJ2-6; cdr3_length: 17; cdr3_nt: TGTGCCAGTAGTATAGGTGGGGGACAGTCTGGGGCCAACGTCCTGACTTTC; cdr3_aa: CASSIGGGQSGANVLTF
d_call: -; v_call: TRBV12-3/TRBV12-4; clone_size: -; j_call: TRBJ2-1; cdr3_length: 11; cdr3_nt: TGTGCCAGCAGTTTTTATCGGGAGCAGTTCTTC; cdr3_aa: CASSFYREQFF
d_call: TRBD1; v_call: TRBV9; clone_size: once; j_call: TRBJ2-5; cdr3_length: 14; cdr3_nt: TGTGCCAGCAGCGCCTGGGACAGGGGGAAGACCCAGTACTTC; cdr3_aa: CASSAWDRGKTQYF
d_call: TRBD1; v_call: TRBV14; clone_size: -; j_call: TRBJ2-6; cdr3_length: 16; cdr3_nt: TGTGCCAGCAGCCAAGATCTAAGGACAGGGGGGAACGTCCTGACTTTC; cdr3_aa: CASSQDLRTGGNVLTF
d_call: -; v_call: TRBV28; clone_size: -; j_call: TRBJ1-2; cdr3_length: 13; cdr3_nt: TGTGCCAGCAGTTTAGGCCAGAACTATGGCTACACCTTC; cdr3_aa: CASSLGQNYGYTF
d_call: TRBD1; v_call: TRBV5-5; clone_size: -; j_call: TRBJ2-5; cdr3_length: 14; cdr3_nt: TGTGCCAGCACCTACAGGGGGTACCAAGAGACCCAGTACTTC; cdr3_aa: CASTYRGYQETQYF
d_call: TRBD1; v_call: TRBV2; clone_size: -; j_call: TRBJ1-2; cdr3_length: 16; cdr3_nt: TGTGCCAGCACCGCGCTGACAGGACAGGGGGACTATGGCTACACCTTC; cdr3_aa: CASTALTGQGDYGYTF
d_call: TRBD1; v_call: TRBV2; clone_size: -; j_call: TRBJ2-3; cdr3_length: 14; cdr3_nt: TGTGCCAGCAAAGGGACAGGGAGCACAGATACGCAGTATTTT; cdr3_aa: CASKGTGSTDTQYF
d_call: -; v_call: TRBV28; clone_size: -; j_call: TRBJ2-6; cdr3_length: 15; cdr3_nt: TGTGCCAGCAGGGGCCCAGGCGCTGGGGCCAACGTCCTGACTTTC; cdr3_aa: CASRGPGAGANVLTF
d_call: -; v_call: TRBV11-1; clone_size: -; j_call: TRBJ2-1; cdr3_length: 15; cdr3_nt: TGTGCCAGCAGCTCCGACACTTTTAGACGAAATGAGCAGTTCTTC; cdr3_aa: CASSSDTFRRNEQFF
d_call: -; v_call: TRBV4-2; clone_size: -; j_call: TRBJ1-5; cdr3_length: 17; cdr3_nt: TGTGCCAGCAGCCAAGATGGGGTAGGGGGTCTAAGTCAGCCCCAGCATTTT; cdr3_aa: CASSQDGVGGLSQPQHF
d_call: TRBD2; v_call: TRBV3-1/TRBV3-2; clone_size: -; j_call: TRBJ2-5; cdr3_length: 15; cdr3_nt: TGTGCCAGCAGCCGAGCAAGCGGGGGGGCCGATACCCAGTACTTC; cdr3_aa: CASSRASGGADTQYF
d_call: -; v_call: TRBV10-2; clone_size: -; j_call: TRBJ2-3; cdr3_length: 14; cdr3_nt: TGCGCCAGCAGAAGCAGGGGAGGCACAGATACGCAGTATTTT; cdr3_aa: CASRSRGGTDTQYF
d_call: -; v_call: TRBV3-1/TRBV3-2; clone_size: -; j_call: TRBJ1-6; cdr3_length: 15; cdr3_nt: TGTGCCAGCAGCCAAGCCCACAGGGCCGGTTCACCCCTCCACTTT; cdr3_aa: CASSQAHRAGSPLHF
d_call: -; v_call: TRBV5-1; clone_size: -; j_call: TRBJ1-1; cdr3_length: 13; cdr3_nt: TGCGCCAGCAGCTTGGACAGGAACCCTGAAGCTTTCTTT; cdr3_aa: CASSLDRNPEAFF
d_call: TRBD1; v_call: TRBV19; clone_size: -; j_call: TRBJ1-6; cdr3_length: 18; cdr3_nt: TGTGCCAGTAGTCGCGCGGCCCAGGGACAGGGTTATAATTCACCCCTCCACTTT; cdr3_aa: CASSRAAQGQGYNSPLHF
d_call: TRBD1; v_call: TRBV10-3; clone_size: -; j_call: TRBJ2-2; cdr3_length: 15; cdr3_nt: TGTGCCATCAAGGGACAGGGGGCGAACACCGGGGAGCTGTTTTTT; cdr3_aa: CAIKGQGANTGELFF
d_call: -; v_call: TRBV24-1; clone_size: -; j_call: TRBJ2-3; cdr3_length: 12; cdr3_nt: TGTGCCACCGGCTCGCCTGGAGATACGCAGTATTTT; cdr3_aa: CATGSPGDTQYF
d_call: -; v_call: TRBV2; clone_size: -; j_call: TRBJ1-4; cdr3_length: 13; cdr3_nt: TGTGCCAGCAGAAGCCGGGATTATGAAAAACTGTTTTTT; cdr3_aa: CASRSRDYEKLFF
d_call: -; v_call: TRBV7-2; clone_size: few; j_call: TRBJ1-6; cdr3_length: 15; cdr3_nt: TGTGCCAGCAGCCTTACCGGTCCATATAAATCACCCCTCCACTTT; cdr3_aa: CASSLTGPYKSPLHF
d_call: -; v_call: TRBV19; clone_size: -; j_call: TRBJ1-1; cdr3_length: 15; cdr3_nt: TGTGCCAGTAGTATAGGGGGCAGGGTCAACACTGAAGCTTTCTTT; cdr3_aa: CASSIGGRVNTEAFF
d_call: -; v_call: TRBV5-1; clone_size: -; j_call: TRBJ1-2; cdr3_length: 12; cdr3_nt: TGCGCCAGCAGCCTCGCGCTAGATGGCTACACCTTC; cdr3_aa: CASSLALDGYTF
d_call: TRBD1; v_call: TRBV24-1; clone_size: -; j_call: TRBJ2-1; cdr3_length: 16; cdr3_nt: TGTGCCACCAGTGATACCGGGACAGGGGGCGGGGATGAGCAGTTCTTC; cdr3_aa: CATSDTGTGGGDEQFF
d_call: -; v_call: TRBV19; clone_size: -; j_call: TRBJ1-1; cdr3_length: 14; cdr3_nt: TGTGCCAGTAGTACCCTAAGAGGGTCCACTGAAGCTTTCTTT; cdr3_aa: CASSTLRGSTEAFF
d_call: TRBD1; v_call: TRBV12-3/TRBV12-4; clone_size: -; j_call: TRBJ2-7; cdr3_length: 13; cdr3_nt: TGTGCCACCGCCAGGGGGCGCTTGTCCGAGCAGTACTTC; cdr3_aa: CATARGRLSEQYF
d_call: TRBD1; v_call: TRBV19; clone_size: -; j_call: TRBJ1-1; cdr3_length: 13; cdr3_nt: TGTGCCAGTAGGAACAGGGGGGGCACTGAAGCTTTCTTT; cdr3_aa: CASRNRGGTEAFF
d_call: -; v_call: TRBV5-1; clone_size: once; j_call: TRBJ2-1; cdr3_length: 15; cdr3_nt: TGCGCCAGCAGCTTGTTACAGGAACCCTACAATGAGCAGTTCTTC; cdr3_aa: CASSLLQEPYNEQFF
d_call: -; v_call: TRBV7-2; clone_size: -; j_call: TRBJ2-7; cdr3_length: 14; cdr3_nt: TGTGCCAGCAGCGCAGGGAGGAGCTCCTACGAGCAGTACTTC; cdr3_aa: CASSAGRSSYEQYF
d_call: TRBD1; v_call: TRBV6-5; clone_size: -; j_call: TRBJ1-3; cdr3_length: 15; cdr3_nt: TGTGCCAGCAGACCGGACAGGGGGCCTGGAAACACCATATATTTT; cdr3_aa: CASRPDRGPGNTIYF
d_call: TRBD1; v_call: TRBV27; clone_size: -; j_call: TRBJ2-3; cdr3_length: 17; cdr3_nt: TGTGCCAGCAGTTTAAAGGGACAGGGAGTGGCAGGGGATACGCAGTATTTT; cdr3_aa: CASSLKGQGVAGDTQYF
d_call: TRBD1; v_call: TRBV5-8; clone_size: few; j_call: TRBJ2-3; cdr3_length: 16; cdr3_nt: TGTGCCAGCAGTCGGGGGACAGGGATAAACACAGATACGCAGTATTTT; cdr3_aa: CASSRGTGINTDTQYF
d_call: -; v_call: TRBV12-3/TRBV12-4; clone_size: -; j_call: TRBJ1-5; cdr3_length: 13; cdr3_nt: TGTGCCAGCAGTCGGGTGGGTGGTCAGCCCCAGCATTTT; cdr3_aa: CASSRVGGQPQHF
d_call: -; v_call: TRBV9; clone_size: -; j_call: TRBJ2-2; cdr3_length: 15; cdr3_nt: TGTGCCAGCACACCCCTGGGGGCTAACACCGGGGAGCTGTTTTTT; cdr3_aa: CASTPLGANTGELFF
d_call: TRBD1; v_call: TRBV5-4; clone_size: -; j_call: TRBJ1-3; cdr3_length: 14; cdr3_nt: TGTGCCAGCGGCATACAGGGGACTGGAAACACCATATATTTT; cdr3_aa: CASGIQGTGNTIYF